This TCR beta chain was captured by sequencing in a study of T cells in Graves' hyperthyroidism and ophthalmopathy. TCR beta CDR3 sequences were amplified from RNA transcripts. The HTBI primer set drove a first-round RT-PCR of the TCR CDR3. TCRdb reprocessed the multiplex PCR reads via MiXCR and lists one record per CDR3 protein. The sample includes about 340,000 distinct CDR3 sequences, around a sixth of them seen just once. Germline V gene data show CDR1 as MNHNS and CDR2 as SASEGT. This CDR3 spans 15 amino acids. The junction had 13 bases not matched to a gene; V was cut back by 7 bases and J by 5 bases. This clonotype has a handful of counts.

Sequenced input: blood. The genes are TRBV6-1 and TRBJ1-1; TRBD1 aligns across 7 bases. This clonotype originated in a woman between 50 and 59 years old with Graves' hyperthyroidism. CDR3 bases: TGTGCCAGCATTATCAGGACAGGTTGGGCTACTGAAGCTTTCTTT. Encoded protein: CASIIRTGWATEAFF.